Following are 16 T cell receptor beta chains from one sample sequenced in a study of cytomegalovirus exposure and HLA in healthy donors. Clones were sequenced by immunoSEQ multiplex PCR, and TCRdb holds only the in-frame ones, with some missing. This repertoire shows about 56,000 clones, over 85% found once; its top ten account for about 1%. Sequencing was carried out using PBMCs. Receptor source: a man between 18 and 35 years old in good health and CMV-seronegative.

The chain is built from TRBV9 and TRBJ2-3; TRBD1 agrees at 8 bases. This CDR3 is 16 amino acids long. CDR1 is SGDLS, CDR2 YYNGEE, per germline. V was pared by 0 bases and J by 3 bases, with 6 bases of the junction left unmatched. CDR3 nucleotides: TGTGCCAGCAGCGTAGACGGACAGGGTCGGACAGATACGCAGTATTTT. Translation gives CASSVDGQGRTDTQYF.

The chain carries TRBV27 and TRBJ2-7; tentative D call: TRBD2 (5 bases). V lost 8 bases to trimming and J lost 2 bases, with 16 bases between them. Germline V gives CDR1 MNHEY, CDR2 SMNVEV (reference sequence). This CDR3 region has 14 residues. The CDR3 sequence: CASSKAAAAYEQYF. CDR3 in DNA: TGTGCCAGCTCAAAGGCAGCAGCGGCCTACGAGCAGTACTTC.

The chain joins TRBV19 to TRBJ2-7; 7 bases are a match to TRBD1. Per germline, CDR1 LNHDA and CDR2 SQIVND (reference sequence). This CDR3 has 14 residues. Germline trimming cut 5 bases from V and 6 bases from J; bases unmatched to any gene: 10. The CDR3 sequence: CASSWDSSVGEQYF. In nucleotides, the CDR3 is TGTGCCAGTAGTTGGGACAGCAGCGTCGGCGAGCAGTACTTC.

This chain connects TRBV27 to TRBJ2-3, with D maybe TRBD1 (6 bases). Germline CDR1 and CDR2: MNHEY and SMNVEV (reference sequence). The CDR3 contains 14 residues. V shed 3 bases and J shed 10 bases, with 17 bases lying between them. The CDR3 spells CASSFLQGLGPQYF. In DNA form, the CDR3 reads TGTGCCAGCAGTTTTCTCCAGGGGTTGGGGCCGCAGTATTTT.

The chain employs TRBV19 and TRBJ2-5; the D is unclear. Between the trimmed V and J ends, which lost 5 bases and 5 bases, there was a span of 12 bases. CDR3 length: 13 residues. Germline CDR1 is LNHDA and CDR2 is SQIVND (reference sequence). The CDR3 DNA reads as TGTGCCAGTAGTTCGGGTTCTTGGGAGACCCAGTACTTC. Residues: CASSSGSWETQYF. Looking up the rest from reference TRBV19 and TRBJ2-5 gives the full variable domain: DGGITQSPKYLFRKEGQNVTLSCEQNLNHDAMYWYRQDPGQGLRLIYYSQIVNDFQKGDIAEGYSVSREKKESFPLTVTSAQKNPTAFYLCASSSGSWETQYFGPGTRLLVL.

This clone was found a few times. The chain carries TRBV6-4 and TRBJ2-3, with 11 bases that match TRBD2. Germline CDR1 is MRHNA and CDR2 is SNTAGT. V was pared by 3 bases and J by 3 bases, with 2 bases of the junction left unmatched. The CDR3 contains 15 residues. CDR3 sequence: CASSEGTSGTDTQYF. DNA of the CDR3: TGTGCCAGCAGTGAAGGGACTAGCGGTACAGATACGCAGTATTTT.

The DNA of the CDR3 is TGTGCCAGCAGCTTGGGAGGACAGGAACCGAAGACCCAGTACTTC. Amino acids: CASSLGGQEPKTQYF. This sequence joins TRBV11-3 and TRBJ2-5, with a tentative D call TRBD1 (7 bases). V dropped 3 bases and J dropped 6 bases, with 17 bases sitting between them. The CDR3 covers 15 residues. In germline, CDR1 is SGHNT, CDR2 YENEEA.

Only one count was recorded for this clone. V and J are TRBV6-6 and TRBJ1-1, with TRBD1 identical over 8 bases. J was trimmed by 0 bases and V by 4 bases; bases with no gene match: 4. This CDR3 region has 15 residues. Germline V gene sequence: CDR1 MNHNY, CDR2 SVGAGI (reference sequence). CDR3 sequence reads: CASSSTGALNTEAFF. CDR3 bases: TGTGCCAGCAGTTCGACAGGGGCCTTGAACACTGAAGCTTTCTTT.

The chain couples TRBV19 to TRBJ2-7, with 10 bases identical to TRBD2. Trimming cost V 7 bases and J 1 base; bases outside gene matches: 7. Looked up from germline, CDR1 is LNHDA and CDR2 is SQIVND (reference sequence). CDR3 length equals 15 residues. The CDR3, as DNA: TGTGCCAGTACCTCGAGGACTAGCGGTTCCTACGAGCAGTACTTC. This sequence encodes CASTSRTSGSYEQYF.

In the case of this clone: The germline gene is not matched at one end of the junction; a read error may be the cause. The chain carries TRBV4-2 and TRBJ2-2; 13 bases align to TRBD2. CDR1 LGHNA and CDR2 YNFKEQ come from the germline V gene. This CDR3 region has 16 residues. The CDR3 sequence is CASSPGTSGNPGELFF. The CDR3 DNA is TGTGCCAGCAGCCCCGGGACTAGCGGGAACCCCGGGGAGCTGTTTTTT.

The rearrangement links TRBV5-1 to TRBJ1-2; 7 nucleotides align to TRBD1. Unmatched junction bases numbered 8, after V lost 7 bases and J lost 5 bases. The germline V gene encodes CDR1 SGHRS and CDR2 YFSETQ. The CDR3 is 13 amino acids. The CDR3 nucleotides are TGCGCCAGCGGATATGACAGGGCGTATGGCTACACCTTC. Its translation is CASGYDRAYGYTF.

The sample holds a few counts of this clone. V usage is TRBV5-6 and J usage is TRBJ2-5; D uncertain. V lost 0 bases and J 2 bases, leaving 8 bases between the germline ends. The V gene's germline CDR1 is SGHDT and CDR2 YYEEEE. The CDR3 covers 14 residues. CDR3 nucleotides: TGTGCCAGCAGCTTGGTGCCAGATCAAGAGACCCAGTACTTC. It codes for CASSLVPDQETQYF.

The chain has TRBV18 and TRBJ2-7; the match to TRBD1 covers 7 bases. The CDR3 runs 15 residues. V was pared by 3 bases and J by 6 bases, with 11 bases of the junction left unmatched. Germline V gene sequence: CDR1 KGHSH, CDR2 LQKENI. CDR3 region: CASSPTTGTTGEQYF. CDR3 DNA: TGTGCCAGCTCACCCACGACAGGGACCACAGGCGAGCAGTACTTC.

J is TRBJ2-1 and V is TRBV5-1; 11 bases are shared with TRBD2. Germline V CDR1 and CDR2: SGHRS, YFSETQ. Trimming removed 6 bases from V and 0 bases from J; junction bases left unmatched: 8. The length of the CDR3 is 17 residues. In DNA, the CDR3 is TGCGCCAGCACCCAAGGGACTAGCGGTAGCTCCTACAATGAGCAGTTCTTC. This sequence encodes CASTQGTSGSSYNEQFF.

The chain couples TRBV5-4 to TRBJ2-1; 11 bases align to TRBD2. J was trimmed by 7 bases and V by 3 bases; bases with no gene match: 3. The CDR3 runs to 14 residues. The V gene's germline CDR1 is SGHNT and CDR2 YYREEE (reference sequence). DNA for the CDR3: TGTGCCAGCAGCTCGGGACTAGCGGAGAATGAGCAGTTCTTC. Translated: CASSSGLAENEQFF.

The chain couples TRBV29-1 to TRBJ2-7, with 14 bases lining up with TRBD2. Per germline, CDR1 SQVTM and CDR2 ANQGSEA. This CDR3 comprises 13 residues. V gave up 7 bases and J gave up 7 bases; unmatched junction bases: 6. CDR3 sequence reads: CSAGTSGSWEQYF. The DNA for the CDR3 is TGCAGCGCCGGGACTAGCGGGAGTTGGGAGCAGTACTTC.